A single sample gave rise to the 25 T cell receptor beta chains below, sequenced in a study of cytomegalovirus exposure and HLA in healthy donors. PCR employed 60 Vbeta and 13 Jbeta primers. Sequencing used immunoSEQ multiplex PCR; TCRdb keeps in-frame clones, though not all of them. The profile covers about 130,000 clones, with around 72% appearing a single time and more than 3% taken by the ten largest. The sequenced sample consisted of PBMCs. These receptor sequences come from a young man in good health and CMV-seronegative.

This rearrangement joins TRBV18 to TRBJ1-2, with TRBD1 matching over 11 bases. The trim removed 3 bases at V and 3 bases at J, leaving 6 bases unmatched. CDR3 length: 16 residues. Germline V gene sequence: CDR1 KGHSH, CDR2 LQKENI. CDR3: CASSPSGQGADYGYTF. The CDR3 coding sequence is TGTGCCAGCTCACCGTCCGGACAGGGGGCGGACTATGGCTACACCTTC.

DNA for the CDR3: TGTGCCAGCAGAAGGGACAGGCAAGGCAATGAGCAGTTCTTC. It translates to CASRRDRQGNEQFF. V usage is TRBV6-5 and J usage is TRBJ2-1; 8 positions match TRBD1. The CDR3 length is 14 residues. Per the germline V gene, CDR1 is MNHEY and CDR2 is SVGAGI. V shed 6 bases and J 6 bases; nucleotides not matched to a gene: 7.

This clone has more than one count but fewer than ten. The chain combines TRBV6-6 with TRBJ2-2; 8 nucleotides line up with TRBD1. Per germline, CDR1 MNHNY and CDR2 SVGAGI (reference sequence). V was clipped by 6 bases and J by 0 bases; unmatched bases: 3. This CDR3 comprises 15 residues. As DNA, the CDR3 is TGTGCCAGCAGCCCACAGGGGGCGAACACCGGGGAGCTGTTTTTT. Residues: CASSPQGANTGELFF.

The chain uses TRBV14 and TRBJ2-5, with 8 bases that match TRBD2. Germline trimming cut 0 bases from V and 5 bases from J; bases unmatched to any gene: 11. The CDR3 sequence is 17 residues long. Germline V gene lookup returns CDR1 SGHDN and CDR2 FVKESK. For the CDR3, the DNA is TGTGCCAGCAGCCAAGACTCAAGGGGACTAGATGGGGAGACCCAGTACTTC. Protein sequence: CASSQDSRGLDGETQYF.

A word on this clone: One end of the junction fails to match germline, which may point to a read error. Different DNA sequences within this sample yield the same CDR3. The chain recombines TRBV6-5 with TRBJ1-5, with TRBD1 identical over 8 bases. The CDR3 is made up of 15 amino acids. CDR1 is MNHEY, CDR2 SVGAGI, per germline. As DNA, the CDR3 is TGTGCCAGCAGCCGACAGGGGTTTAGCAACCAGCCCCAGCATTTT. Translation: CASSRQGFSNQPQHF.

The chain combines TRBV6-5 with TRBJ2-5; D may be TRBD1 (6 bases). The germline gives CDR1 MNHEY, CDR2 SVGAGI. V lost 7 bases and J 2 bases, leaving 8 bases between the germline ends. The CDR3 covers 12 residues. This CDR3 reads CASKRGQETQYF. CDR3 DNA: TGTGCCAGCAAAAGGGGGCAAGAGACCCAGTACTTC.

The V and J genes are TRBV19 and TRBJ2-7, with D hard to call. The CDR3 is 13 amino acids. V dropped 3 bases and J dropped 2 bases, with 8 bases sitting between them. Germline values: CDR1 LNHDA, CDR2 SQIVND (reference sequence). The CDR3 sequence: CASSIEEPYEQYF. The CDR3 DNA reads TGTGCCAGTAGTATTGAGGAACCCTACGAGCAGTACTTC.

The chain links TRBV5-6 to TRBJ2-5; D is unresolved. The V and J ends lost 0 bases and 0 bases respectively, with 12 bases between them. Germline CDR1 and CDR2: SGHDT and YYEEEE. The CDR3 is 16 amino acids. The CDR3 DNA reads TGTGCCAGCAGCTTGGTTTTTGCGGCGTACCAAGAGACCCAGTACTTC. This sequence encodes CASSLVFAAYQETQYF. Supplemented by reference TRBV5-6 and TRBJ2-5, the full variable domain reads DAGVTQSPTHLIKTRGQQVTLRCSPKSGHDTVSWYQQALGQGPQFIFQYYEEEERQRGNFPDRFSGHQFPNYSSELNVNALLLGDSALYLCASSLVFAAYQETQYFGPGTRLLVL.

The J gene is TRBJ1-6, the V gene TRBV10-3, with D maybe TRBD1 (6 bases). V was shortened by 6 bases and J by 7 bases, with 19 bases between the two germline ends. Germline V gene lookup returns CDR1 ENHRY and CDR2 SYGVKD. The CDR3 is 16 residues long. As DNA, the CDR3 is TGTGCCATCAGCCACCGCGGCGGACAGAGAAATTCACCCCTCCACTTT. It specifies CAISHRGGQRNSPLHF.

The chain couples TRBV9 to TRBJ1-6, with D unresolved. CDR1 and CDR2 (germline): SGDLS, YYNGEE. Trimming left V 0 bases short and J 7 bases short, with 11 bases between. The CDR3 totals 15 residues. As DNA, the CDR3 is TGTGCCAGCAGCGTAGAGGGAGGGCCCAATTCACCCCTCCACTTT. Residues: CASSVEGGPNSPLHF. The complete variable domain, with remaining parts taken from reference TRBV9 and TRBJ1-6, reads DSGVTQTPKHLITATGQRVTLRCSPRSGDLSVYWYQQSLDQGLQFLIQYYNGEERAKGNILERFSAQQFPDLHSELNLSSLELGDSALYFCASSVEGGPNSPLHFGNGTRLTVT.

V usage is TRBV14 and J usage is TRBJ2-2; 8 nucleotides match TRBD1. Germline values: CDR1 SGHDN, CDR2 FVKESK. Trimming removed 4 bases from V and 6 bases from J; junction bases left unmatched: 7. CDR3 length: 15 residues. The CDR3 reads CASSPDRERAGELFF. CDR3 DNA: TGTGCCAGCAGCCCGGACAGGGAGAGGGCCGGGGAGCTGTTTTTT.

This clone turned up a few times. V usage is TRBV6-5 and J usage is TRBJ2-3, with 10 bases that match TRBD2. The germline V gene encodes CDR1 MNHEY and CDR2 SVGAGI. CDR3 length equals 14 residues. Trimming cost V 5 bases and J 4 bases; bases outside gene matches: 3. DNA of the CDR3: TGTGCCAGCAGTCCCGGACTAGCGGCAGATACGCAGTATTTT. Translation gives CASSPGLAADTQYF.

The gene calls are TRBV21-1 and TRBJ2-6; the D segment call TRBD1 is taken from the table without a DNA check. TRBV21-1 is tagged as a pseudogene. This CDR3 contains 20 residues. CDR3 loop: CASSKANDRGQSSGANVLTF. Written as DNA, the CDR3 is TGTGCCAGCAGCAAAGCCAATGACAGGGGCCAGAGCTCTGGGGCCAACGTCCTGACTTTC.

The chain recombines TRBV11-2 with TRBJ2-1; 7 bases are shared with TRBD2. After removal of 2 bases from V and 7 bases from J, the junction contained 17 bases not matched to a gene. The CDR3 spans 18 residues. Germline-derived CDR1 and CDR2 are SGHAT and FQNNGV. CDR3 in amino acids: CASSLRTSGGGGGNEQFF. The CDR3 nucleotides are TGTGCCAGCAGCTTAAGGACCTCTGGCGGGGGAGGAGGGAATGAGCAGTTCTTC.

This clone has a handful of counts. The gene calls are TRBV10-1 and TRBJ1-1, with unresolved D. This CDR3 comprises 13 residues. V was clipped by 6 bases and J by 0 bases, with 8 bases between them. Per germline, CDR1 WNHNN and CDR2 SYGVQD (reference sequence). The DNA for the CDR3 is TGCGCCAGCAGGGTGAACATGAACACTGAAGCTTTCTTT. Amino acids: CASRVNMNTEAFF.

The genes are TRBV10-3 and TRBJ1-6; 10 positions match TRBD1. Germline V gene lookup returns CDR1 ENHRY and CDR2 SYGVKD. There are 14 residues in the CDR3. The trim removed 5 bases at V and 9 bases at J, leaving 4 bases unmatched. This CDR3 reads CAISMTGGGSPLHF. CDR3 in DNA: TGTGCCATCAGTATGACAGGGGGCGGTTCACCCCTCCACTTT.

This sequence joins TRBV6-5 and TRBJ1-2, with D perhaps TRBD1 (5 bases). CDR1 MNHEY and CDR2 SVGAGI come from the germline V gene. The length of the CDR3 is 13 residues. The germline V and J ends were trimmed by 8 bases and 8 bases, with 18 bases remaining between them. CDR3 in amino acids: CASRQGRTHGYTF. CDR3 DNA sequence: TGTGCCAGCCGGCAGGGTCGGACCCACGGCTACACCTTC.

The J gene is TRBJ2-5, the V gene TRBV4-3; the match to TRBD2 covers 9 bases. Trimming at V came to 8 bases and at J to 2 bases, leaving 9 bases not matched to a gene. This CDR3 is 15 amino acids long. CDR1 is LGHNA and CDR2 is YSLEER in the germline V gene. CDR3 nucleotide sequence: TGCGCCAGCGCAAGGGGTAGCGGGAGTCAAGAGACCCAGTACTTC. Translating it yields CASARGSGSQETQYF.

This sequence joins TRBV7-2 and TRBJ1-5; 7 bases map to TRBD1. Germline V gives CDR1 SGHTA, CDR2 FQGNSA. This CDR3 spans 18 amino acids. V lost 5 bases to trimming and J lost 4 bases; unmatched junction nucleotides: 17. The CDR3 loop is CASSPLPLGTEGNQPQHF. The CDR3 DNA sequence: TGTGCCAGCAGCCCCCTTCCTCTGGGGACAGAGGGAAATCAGCCCCAGCATTTT.

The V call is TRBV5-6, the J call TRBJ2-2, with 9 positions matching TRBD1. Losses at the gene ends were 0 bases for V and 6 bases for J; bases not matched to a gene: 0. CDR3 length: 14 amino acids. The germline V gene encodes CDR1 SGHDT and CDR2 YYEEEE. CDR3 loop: CASSLGQGAGELFF. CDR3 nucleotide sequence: TGTGCCAGCAGCTTGGGACAGGGGGCCGGGGAGCTGTTTTTT.

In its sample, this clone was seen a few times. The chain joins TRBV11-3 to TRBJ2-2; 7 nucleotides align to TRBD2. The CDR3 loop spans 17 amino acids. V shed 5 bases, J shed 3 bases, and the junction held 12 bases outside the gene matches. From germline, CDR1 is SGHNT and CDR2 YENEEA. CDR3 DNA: TGTGCCAGCAGCCCGGGGGGTTGGGGTCTGGACACCGGGGAGCTGTTTTTT. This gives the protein CASSPGGWGLDTGELFF.

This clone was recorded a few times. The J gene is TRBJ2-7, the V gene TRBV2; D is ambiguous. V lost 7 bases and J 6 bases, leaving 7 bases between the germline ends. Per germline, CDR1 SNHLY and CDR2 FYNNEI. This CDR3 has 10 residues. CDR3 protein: CASNLGEQYF. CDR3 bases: TGTGCCAGCAATCTCGGCGAGCAGTACTTC. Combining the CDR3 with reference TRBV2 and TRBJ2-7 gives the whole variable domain EPEVTQTPSHQVTQMGQEVILRCVPISNHLYFYWYRQILGQKVEFLVSFYNNEISEKSEIFDDQFSVERPDGSNFTLKIRSTKLEDSAMYFCASNLGEQYFGPGTRLTVT.

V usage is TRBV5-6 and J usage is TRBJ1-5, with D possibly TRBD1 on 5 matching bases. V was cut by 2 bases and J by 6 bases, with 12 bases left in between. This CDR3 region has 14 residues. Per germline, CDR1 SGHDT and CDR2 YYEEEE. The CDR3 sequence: CASSFGTLGQPQHF. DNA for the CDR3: TGTGCCAGCAGCTTCGGGACTCTCGGTCAGCCCCAGCATTTT.

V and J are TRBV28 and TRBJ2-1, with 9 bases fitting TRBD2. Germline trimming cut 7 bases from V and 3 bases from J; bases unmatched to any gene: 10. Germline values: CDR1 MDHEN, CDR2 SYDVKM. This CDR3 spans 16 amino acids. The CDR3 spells CASTSMTSGFYNEQFF. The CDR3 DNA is TGTGCCAGCACCTCCATGACTAGCGGATTCTACAATGAGCAGTTCTTC.

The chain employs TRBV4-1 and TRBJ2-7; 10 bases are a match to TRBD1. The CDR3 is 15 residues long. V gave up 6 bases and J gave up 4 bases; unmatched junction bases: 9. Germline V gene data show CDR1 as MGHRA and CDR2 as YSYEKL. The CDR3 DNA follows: TGCGCCAGCAGTCACGGACAGGGGGAGGGATACGAGCAGTACTTC. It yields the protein CASSHGQGEGYEQYF.